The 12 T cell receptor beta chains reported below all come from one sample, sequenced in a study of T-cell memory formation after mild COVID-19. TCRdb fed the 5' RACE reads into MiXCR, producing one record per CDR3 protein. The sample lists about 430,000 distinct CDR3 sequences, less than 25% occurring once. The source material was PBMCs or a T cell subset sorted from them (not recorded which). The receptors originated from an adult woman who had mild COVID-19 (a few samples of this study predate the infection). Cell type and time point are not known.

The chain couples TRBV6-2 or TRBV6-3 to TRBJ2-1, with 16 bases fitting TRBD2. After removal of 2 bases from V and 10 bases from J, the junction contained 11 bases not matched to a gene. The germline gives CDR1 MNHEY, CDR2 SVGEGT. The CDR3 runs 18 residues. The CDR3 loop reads CASSYLHGTSGRAAEQFF. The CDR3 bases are TGTGCCAGCAGTTACCTTCATGGGACTAGCGGGAGGGCCGCCGAGCAGTTCTTC.

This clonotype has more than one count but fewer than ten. For the CDR3, the DNA is TGTGCCAGCAGTCATGGGACAGGGGGCGCGGCTGAAGCTTTCTTT. Its translation is CASSHGTGGAAEAFF. The chain employs TRBV27 and TRBJ1-1; 12 nucleotides line up with TRBD1. Unmatched junction bases numbered 7, after V lost 5 bases and J lost 6 bases. This CDR3 has 15 amino acids. Germline V gives CDR1 MNHEY, CDR2 SMNVEV (reference sequence).

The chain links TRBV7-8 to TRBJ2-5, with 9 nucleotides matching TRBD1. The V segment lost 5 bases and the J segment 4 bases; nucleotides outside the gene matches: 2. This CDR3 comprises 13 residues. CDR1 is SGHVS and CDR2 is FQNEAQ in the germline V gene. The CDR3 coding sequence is TGTGCCAGCAGCGAGGACAGGGGAGAGACCCAGTACTTC. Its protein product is CASSEDRGETQYF. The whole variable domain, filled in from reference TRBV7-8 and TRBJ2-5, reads GAGVSQSPRYKVAKRGQDVALRCDPISGHVSLFWYQQALGQGPEFLTYFQNEAQLDKSGLPSDRFFAERPEGSVSTLKIQRTQQEDSAVYLCASSEDRGETQYFGPGTRLLVL.

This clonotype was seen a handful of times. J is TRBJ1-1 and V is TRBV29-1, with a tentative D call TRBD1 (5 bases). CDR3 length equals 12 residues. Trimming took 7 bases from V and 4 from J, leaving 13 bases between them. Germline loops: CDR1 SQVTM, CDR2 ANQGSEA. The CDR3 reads CSAGEGSTEAFF. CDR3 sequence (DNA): TGCAGCGCTGGGGAGGGGAGCACTGAAGCTTTCTTT. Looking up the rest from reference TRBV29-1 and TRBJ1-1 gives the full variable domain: SAVISQKPSRDICQRGTSLTIQCQVDSQVTMMFWYRQQPGQSLTLIATANQGSEATYESGFVIDKFPISRPNLTFSTLTVSNMSPEDSSIYLCSAGEGSTEAFFGQGTRLTVV.

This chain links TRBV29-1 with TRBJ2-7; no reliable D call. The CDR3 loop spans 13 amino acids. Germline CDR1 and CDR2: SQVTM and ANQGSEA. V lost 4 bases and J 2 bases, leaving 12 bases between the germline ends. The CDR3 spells CSVGTVLTYEQYF. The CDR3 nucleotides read TGCAGCGTTGGCACAGTTCTTACCTACGAGCAGTACTTC.

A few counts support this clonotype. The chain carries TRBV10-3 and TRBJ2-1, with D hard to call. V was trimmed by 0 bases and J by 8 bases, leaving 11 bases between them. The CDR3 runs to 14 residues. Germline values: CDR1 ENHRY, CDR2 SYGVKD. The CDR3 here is CAISESAATHEQFF. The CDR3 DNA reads TGTGCCATCAGTGAGTCGGCAGCTACCCATGAGCAGTTCTTC.

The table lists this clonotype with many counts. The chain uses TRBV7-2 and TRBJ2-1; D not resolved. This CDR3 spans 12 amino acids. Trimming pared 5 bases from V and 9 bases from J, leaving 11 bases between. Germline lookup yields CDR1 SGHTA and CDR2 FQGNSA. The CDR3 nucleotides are TGTGCCAGCAGCCCTTCGGGCGGTGAGCAGTTCTTC. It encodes CASSPSGGEQFF. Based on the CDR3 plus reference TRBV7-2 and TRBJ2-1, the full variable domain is GAGVSQSPSNKVTEKGKDVELRCDPISGHTALYWYRQSLGQGLEFLIYFQGNSAPDKSGLPSDRFSAERTGGSVSTLTIQRTQQEDSAVYLCASSPSGGEQFFGPGTRLTVL.

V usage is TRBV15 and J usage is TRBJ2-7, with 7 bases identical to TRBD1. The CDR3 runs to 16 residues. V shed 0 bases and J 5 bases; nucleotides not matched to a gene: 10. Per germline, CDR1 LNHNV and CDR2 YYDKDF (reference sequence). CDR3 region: CATSRDGDSGPNEQYF. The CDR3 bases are TGTGCCACCAGCAGAGACGGGGACAGCGGTCCCAACGAGCAGTACTTC. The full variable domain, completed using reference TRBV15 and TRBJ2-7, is DAMVIQNPRYQVTQFGKPVTLSCSQTLNHNVMYWYQQKSSQAPKLLFHYYDKDFNNEADTPDNFQSRRPNTSFCFLDIRSPGLGDTAMYLCATSRDGDSGPNEQYFGPGTRLTVT.

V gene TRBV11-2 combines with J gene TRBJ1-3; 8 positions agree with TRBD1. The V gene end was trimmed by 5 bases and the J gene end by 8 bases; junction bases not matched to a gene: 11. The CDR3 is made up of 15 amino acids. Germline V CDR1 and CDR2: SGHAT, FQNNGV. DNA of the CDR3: TGTGCCAGCAGCCAGCGTGACAGGGGTTGGGACACCATATATTTT. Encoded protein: CASSQRDRGWDTIYF.

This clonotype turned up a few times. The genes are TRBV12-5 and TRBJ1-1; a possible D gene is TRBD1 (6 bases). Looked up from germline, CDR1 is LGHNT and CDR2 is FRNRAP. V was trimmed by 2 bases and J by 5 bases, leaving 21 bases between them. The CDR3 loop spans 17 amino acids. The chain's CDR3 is CASGLNSYRDNGTEAFF. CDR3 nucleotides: TGTGCTAGTGGTTTGAACTCTTACAGGGATAACGGTACTGAAGCTTTCTTT.

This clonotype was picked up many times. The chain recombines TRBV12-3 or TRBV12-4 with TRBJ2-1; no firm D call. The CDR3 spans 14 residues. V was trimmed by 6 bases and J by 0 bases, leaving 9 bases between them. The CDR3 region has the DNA TGTGCCAGCAGCCTAATGAGCTCCTACAATGAGCAGTTCTTC. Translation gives CASSLMSSYNEQFF.

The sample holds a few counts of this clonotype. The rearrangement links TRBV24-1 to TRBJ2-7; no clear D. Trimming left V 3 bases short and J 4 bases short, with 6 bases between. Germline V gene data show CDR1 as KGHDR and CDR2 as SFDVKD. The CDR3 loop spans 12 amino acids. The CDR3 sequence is CATSDLGYEQYF. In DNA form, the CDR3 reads TGTGCCACCAGTGATCTTGGGTACGAGCAGTACTTC.